The following is a T cell receptor (beta chain) sequence with its context. Its antigen is as yet unknown. A junction end diverges from the germline sequence, so it may reflect a read error. This record belongs to a study of T cell repertoires in cytomegalovirus infection. Across the whole study: Both a matching HLA type and CMV infection were indicated by public TCR beta signatures. The study, taken as a whole, reports: CMV carriers having the relevant HLA were flagged by cumulative public TCR beta family frequency. What dominated the ex vivo response were HLA-C-restricted CMV-specific TCR beta clonotypes.

One entry per CDR3 protein results from TCRdb running MiXCR on the reads. The profile shows about 110,000 distinct CDR3 sequences, roughly a tenth of them singletons. The specimen sequenced was PBMCs, sequenced either directly or after in vitro stimulation (not recorded which). This TCR was recovered from a human donor in good health (CMV status not recorded). Some clones in this sample may be carry-over from other donors' samples.

CDR3 amino acids: CASGQEGGYGYTF. As DNA, the CDR3 is TGCGCCAGCGGCCAAGAGGGGGGCTATGGCTACACCTTT. This chain joins TRBV4-1 and TRBJ1-2; TRBD1 might be the D (6 bases). The CDR3 has 13 amino acids. CDR1 and CDR2 from the germline V gene are MGHRA and YSYEKL.